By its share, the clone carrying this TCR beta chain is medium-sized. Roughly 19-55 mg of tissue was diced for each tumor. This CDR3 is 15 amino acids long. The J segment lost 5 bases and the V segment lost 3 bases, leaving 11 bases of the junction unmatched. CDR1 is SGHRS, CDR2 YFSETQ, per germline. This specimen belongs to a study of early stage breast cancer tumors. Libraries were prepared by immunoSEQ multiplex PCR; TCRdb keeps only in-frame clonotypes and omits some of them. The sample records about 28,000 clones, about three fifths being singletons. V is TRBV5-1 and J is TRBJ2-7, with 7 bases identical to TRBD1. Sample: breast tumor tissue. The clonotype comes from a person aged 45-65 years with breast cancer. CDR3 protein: CASSSTTGNLDEQYF. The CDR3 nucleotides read TGCGCCAGCAGCTCGACGACAGGGAATCTCGACGAGCAGTACTTC.